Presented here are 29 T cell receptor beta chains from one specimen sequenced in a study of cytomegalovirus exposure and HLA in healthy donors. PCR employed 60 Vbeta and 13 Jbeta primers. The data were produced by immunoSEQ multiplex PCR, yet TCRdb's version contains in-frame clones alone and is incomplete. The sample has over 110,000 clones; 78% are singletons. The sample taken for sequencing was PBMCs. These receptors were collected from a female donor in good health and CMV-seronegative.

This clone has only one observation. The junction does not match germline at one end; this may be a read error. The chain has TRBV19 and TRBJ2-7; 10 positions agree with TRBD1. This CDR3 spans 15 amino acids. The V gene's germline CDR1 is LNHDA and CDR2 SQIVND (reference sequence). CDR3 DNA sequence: TGTGCCAGTAGTCTAGACAGGGGGCTCTCCTACGAGCAGTACTTC. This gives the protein CASSLDRGLSYEQYF.

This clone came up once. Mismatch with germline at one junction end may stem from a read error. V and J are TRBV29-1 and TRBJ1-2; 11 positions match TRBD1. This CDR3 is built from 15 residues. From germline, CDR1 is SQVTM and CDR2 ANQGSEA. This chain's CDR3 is CSVDRDRGLIYGYPF. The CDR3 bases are TGCAGCGTAGACCGGGACAGGGGGTTGATCTATGGCTACCCCTTC.

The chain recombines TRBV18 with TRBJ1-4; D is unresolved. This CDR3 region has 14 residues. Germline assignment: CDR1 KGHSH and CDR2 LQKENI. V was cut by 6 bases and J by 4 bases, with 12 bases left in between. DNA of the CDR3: TGTGCCAGCTCGTACGGGTCAGATAATGAAAAACTGTTTTTT. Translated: CASSYGSDNEKLFF.

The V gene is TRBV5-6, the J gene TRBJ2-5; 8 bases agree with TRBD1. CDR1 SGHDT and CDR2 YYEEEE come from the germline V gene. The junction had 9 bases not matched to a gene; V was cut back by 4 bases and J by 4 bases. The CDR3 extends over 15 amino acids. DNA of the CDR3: TGTGCCAGCAGCCAAACGCAGGGGGCGCGAGAGACCCAGTACTTC. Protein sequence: CASSQTQGARETQYF.

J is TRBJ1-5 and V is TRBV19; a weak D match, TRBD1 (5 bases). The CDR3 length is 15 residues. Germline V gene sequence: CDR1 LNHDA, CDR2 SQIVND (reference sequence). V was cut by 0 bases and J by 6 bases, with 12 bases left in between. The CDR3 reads CASSIDRPGIQPQHF. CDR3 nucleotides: TGTGCCAGTAGTATAGATCGCCCAGGGATTCAGCCCCAGCATTTT.

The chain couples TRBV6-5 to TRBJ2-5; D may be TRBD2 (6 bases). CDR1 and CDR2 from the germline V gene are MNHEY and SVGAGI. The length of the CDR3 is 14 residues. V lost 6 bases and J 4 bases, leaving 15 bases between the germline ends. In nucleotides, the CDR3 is TGTGCCAGCAGGGAGGGATCGCGGAGAGAGACCCAGTACTTC. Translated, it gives CASREGSRRETQYF.

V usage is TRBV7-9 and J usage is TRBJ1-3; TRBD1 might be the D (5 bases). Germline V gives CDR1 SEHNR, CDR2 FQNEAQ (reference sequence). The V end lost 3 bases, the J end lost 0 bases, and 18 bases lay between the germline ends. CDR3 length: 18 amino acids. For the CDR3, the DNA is TGTGCCAGCAGCTTCGGTGGCGGGGCCGGGAGCTCTGGAAACACCATATATTTT. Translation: CASSFGGGAGSSGNTIYF.

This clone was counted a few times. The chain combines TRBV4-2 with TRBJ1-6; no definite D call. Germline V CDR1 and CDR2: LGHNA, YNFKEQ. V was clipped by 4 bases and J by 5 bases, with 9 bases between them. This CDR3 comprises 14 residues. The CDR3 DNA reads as TGTGCCAGCAGCCCGGGGTTTGATAATTCACCCCTCCACTTT. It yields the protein CASSPGFDNSPLHF.

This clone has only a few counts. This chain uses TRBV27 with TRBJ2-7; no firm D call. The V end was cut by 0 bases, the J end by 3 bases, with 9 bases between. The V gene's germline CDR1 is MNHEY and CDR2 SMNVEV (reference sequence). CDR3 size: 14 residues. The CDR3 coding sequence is TGTGCCAGCAGTTTATCGGGCAGCAACTACGAGCAGTACTTC. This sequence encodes CASSLSGSNYEQYF.

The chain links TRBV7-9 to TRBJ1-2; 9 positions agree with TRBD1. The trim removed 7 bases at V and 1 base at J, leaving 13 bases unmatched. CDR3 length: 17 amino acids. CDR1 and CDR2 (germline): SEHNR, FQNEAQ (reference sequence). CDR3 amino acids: CASTTGGPFVRNYGYTF. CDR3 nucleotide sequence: TGTGCCAGCACCACAGGGGGCCCTTTTGTTCGTAACTATGGCTACACCTTC. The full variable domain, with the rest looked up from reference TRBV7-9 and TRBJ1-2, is DTGVSQNPRHKITKRGQNVTFRCDPISEHNRLYWYRQTLGQGPEFLTYFQNEAQLEKSRLLSDRFSAERPKGSFSTLEIQRTEQGDSAMYLCASTTGGPFVRNYGYTFGSGTRLTVV.

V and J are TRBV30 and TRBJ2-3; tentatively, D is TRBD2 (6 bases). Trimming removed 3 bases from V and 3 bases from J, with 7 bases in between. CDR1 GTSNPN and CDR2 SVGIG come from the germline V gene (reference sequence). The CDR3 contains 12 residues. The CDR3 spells CAWSRGTDTQYF. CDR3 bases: TGTGCCTGGAGCCGGGGGACAGATACGCAGTATTTT.

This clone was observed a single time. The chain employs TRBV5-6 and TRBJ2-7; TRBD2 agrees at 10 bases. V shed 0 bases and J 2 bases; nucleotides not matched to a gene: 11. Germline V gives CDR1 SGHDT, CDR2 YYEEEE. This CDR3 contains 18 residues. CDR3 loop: CASSLGSSGGGKTYEQYF. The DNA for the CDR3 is TGTGCCAGCAGCTTGGGTTCCAGCGGGGGGGGCAAAACCTACGAGCAGTACTTC.

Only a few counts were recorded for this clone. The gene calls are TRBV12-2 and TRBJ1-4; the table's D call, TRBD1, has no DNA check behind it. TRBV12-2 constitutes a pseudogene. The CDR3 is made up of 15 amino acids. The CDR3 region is CASRCRQGEEEKLFF. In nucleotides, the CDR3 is TGTGCAAGTCGTTGCCGACAGGGCGAGGAGGAAAAACTGTTTTTT.

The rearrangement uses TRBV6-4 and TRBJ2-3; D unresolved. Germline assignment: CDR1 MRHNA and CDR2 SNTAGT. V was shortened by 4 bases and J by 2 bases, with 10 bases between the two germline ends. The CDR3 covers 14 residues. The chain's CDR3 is CASSGRQNTDTQYF. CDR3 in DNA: TGTGCCAGCAGTGGGCGGCAAAACACAGATACGCAGTATTTT.

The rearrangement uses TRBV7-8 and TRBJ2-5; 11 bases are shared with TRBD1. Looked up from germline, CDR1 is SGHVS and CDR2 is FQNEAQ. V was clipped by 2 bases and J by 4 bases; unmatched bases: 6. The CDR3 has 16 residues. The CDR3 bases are TGTGCCAGCAGCTTATCAGTGGACAGGGGGCGAGAGACCCAGTACTTC. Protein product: CASSLSVDRGRETQYF.

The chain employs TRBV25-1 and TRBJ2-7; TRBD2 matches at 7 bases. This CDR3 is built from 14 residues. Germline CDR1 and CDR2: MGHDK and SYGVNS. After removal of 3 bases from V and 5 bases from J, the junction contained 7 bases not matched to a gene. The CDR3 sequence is CASSERGRADEQYF. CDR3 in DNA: TGTGCCAGCAGTGAGAGAGGGAGGGCCGACGAGCAGTACTTC.

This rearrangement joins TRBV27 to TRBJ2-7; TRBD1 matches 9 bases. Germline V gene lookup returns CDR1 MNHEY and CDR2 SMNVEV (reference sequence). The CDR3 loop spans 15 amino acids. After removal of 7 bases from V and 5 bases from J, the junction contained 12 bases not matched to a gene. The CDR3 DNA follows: TGTGCCAGCAACACCGGAGGACAGGGGTCTAACGAGCAGTACTTC. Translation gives CASNTGGQGSNEQYF.

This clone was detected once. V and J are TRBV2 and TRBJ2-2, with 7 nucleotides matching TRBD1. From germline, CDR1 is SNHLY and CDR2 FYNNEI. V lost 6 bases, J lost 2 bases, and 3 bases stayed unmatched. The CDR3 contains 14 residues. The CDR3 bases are TGTGCCAGCAGCCGGACAGGAAACACCGGGGAGCTGTTTTTT. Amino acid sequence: CASSRTGNTGELFF.

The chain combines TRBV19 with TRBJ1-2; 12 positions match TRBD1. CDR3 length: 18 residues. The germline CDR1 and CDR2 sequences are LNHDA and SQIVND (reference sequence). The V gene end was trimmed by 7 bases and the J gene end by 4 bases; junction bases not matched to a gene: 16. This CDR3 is CASTSDRDRGRLVYGYTF. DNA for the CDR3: TGTGCCAGTACCTCCGACCGGGACAGGGGGCGCCTAGTCTATGGCTACACCTTC.

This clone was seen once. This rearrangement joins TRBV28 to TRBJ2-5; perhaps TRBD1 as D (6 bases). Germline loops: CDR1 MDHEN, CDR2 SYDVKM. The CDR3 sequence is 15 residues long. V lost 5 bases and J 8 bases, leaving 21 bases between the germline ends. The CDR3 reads CASSILQGPLGTQYF. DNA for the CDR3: TGTGCCAGCAGTATCCTACAGGGCCCTTTAGGAACCCAGTACTTC.

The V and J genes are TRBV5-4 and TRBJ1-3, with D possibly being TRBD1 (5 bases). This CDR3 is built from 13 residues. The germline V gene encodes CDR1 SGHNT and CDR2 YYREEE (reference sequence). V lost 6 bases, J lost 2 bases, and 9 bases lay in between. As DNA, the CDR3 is TGTGCCAGCACAGACAGTCCTGGAAACACCATATATTTT. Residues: CASTDSPGNTIYF.

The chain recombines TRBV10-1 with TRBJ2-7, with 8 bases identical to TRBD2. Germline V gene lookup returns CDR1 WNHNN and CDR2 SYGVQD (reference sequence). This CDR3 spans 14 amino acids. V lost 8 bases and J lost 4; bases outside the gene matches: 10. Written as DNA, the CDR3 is TGCGCCAGCGCCCCGGCGGGAGGACCTTACGAGCAGTACTTC. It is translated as CASAPAGGPYEQYF.

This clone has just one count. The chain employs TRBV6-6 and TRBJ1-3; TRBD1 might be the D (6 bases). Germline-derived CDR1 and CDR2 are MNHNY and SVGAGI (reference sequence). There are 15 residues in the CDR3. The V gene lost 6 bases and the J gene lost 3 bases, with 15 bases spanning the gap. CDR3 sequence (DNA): TGTGCCAGCAGCACAACAGGGTTCAATGGAAACACCATATATTTT. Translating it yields CASSTTGFNGNTIYF.

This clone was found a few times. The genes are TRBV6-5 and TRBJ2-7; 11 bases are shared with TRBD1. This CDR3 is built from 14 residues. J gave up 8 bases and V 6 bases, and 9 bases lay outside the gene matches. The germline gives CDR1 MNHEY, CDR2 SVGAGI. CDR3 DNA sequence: TGTGCCAGCAGCCTTCCCGGGACAGGGGGGAAGCAGTACTTC. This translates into CASSLPGTGGKQYF.

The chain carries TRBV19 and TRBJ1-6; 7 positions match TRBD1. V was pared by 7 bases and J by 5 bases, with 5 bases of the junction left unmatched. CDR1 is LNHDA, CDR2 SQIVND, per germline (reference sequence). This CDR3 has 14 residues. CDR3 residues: CASKTGPDNSPLHF. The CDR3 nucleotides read TGTGCCAGTAAGACAGGGCCAGATAATTCACCCCTCCACTTT.

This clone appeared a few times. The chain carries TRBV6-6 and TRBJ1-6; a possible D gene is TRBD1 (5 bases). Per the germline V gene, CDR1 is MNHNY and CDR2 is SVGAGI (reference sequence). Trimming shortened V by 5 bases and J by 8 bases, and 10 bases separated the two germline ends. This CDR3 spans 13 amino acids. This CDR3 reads CASSQGGDSPLHF. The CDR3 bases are TGTGCCAGCAGTCAGGGCGGGGATTCACCCCTCCACTTT.

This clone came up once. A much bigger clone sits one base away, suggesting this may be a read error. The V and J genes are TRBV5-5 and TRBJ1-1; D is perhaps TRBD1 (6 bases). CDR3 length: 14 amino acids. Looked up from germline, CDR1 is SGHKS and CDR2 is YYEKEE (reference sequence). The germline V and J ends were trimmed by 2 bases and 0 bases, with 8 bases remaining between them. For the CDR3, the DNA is TGTGCCAGCAGCTTCGAGGGGGTGAACACTGAAGCTTTCTTT. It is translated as CASSFEGVNTEAFF.

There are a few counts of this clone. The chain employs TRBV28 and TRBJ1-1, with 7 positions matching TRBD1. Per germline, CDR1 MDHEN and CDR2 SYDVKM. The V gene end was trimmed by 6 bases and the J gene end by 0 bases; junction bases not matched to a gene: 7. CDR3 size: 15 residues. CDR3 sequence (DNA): TGTGCCAGCAGATTTACAGGGGTCATGAACACTGAAGCTTTCTTT. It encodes CASRFTGVMNTEAFF.

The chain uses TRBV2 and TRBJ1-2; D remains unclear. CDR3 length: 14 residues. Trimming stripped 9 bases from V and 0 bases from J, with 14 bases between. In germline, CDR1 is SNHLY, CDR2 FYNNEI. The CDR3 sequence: CARGRAESNYGYTF. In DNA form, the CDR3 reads TGTGCCAGGGGGAGGGCAGAATCTAACTATGGCTACACCTTC.